The rows below give T cell receptor beta chains drawn from one sample of a study of blood T cell repertoires in COVID-19. The assay was immunoSEQ multiplex PCR, and TCRdb's table has in-frame clones only and misses some. The sample has 25,000 to 35,000 clones; roughly 80% are singletons. The material sequenced was peripheral blood. These TCRs come from a woman aged 60 to 75 with acute or convalescent COVID-19. Both conserved end residues are part of each CDR3. A D gene is named only where the DNA matches it firmly. Clone size is not always given. Where it is, it says once, few, many or a class for expanded clones.

J gene	D gene	clone size	V gene	CDR3 protein	CDR3 DNA
TRBJ2-3	.	.	TRBV3-1/TRBV3-2	CASSTSTADTQYF	TGTGCCAGCAGCACGTCCACGGCAGATACGCAGTATTTT
TRBJ2-1	TRBD1	.	TRBV10-3	CAISGQGVRNEQFF	TGTGCCATAAGTGGACAGGGGGTGAGGAATGAGCAGTTCTTC
TRBJ1-1	.	.	TRBV7-2	CASSLRGMNTEAFF	TGTGCCAGCAGCTTAAGGGGAATGAACACTGAAGCTTTCTTT
TRBJ1-2	TRBD1	.	TRBV29-1	CSVGQGYYGYTF	TGCAGCGTAGGACAGGGGTACTATGGCTACACCTTC
TRBJ1-5	TRBD1	.	TRBV6-5	CASSYSADRDQPQHF	TGTGCCAGCAGTTACTCCGCGGACAGGGATCAGCCCCAGCATTTT
TRBJ1-5	.	few	TRBV21-1	CASSNLNNQPQHF	TGTGCCAGCAGCAATCTTAATAATCAGCCCCAGCATTTT
TRBJ1-6	TRBD1	.	TRBV7-3	CASSIDRGGSPLHF	TGTGCCAGCAGCATTGACAGGGGGGGATCACCCCTCCACTTT
TRBJ2-2	TRBD1	.	TRBV5-4	CASSPPGGPTNTGELFF	TGTGCCAGCAGCCCCCCAGGGGGACCGACGAACACCGGGGAGCTGTTTTTT
TRBJ1-1	.	.	TRBV18	CASSRRGTEAFF	TGTGCCAGCTCACGACGGGGCACTGAAGCTTTCTTT
TRBJ2-7	.	.	TRBV5-4	CASSLGGGVYEQYF	TGTGCCAGCAGCTTGGGGGGGGGCGTGTACGAGCAGTACTTC
TRBJ1-2	TRBD1	.	TRBV20-1	CSASGTGRLGYTF	TGCAGTGCTAGTGGGACAGGGAGGCTGGGCTACACCTTC
TRBJ1-1	.	.	TRBV12-3/TRBV12-4	CASRINRDTEAFF	TGTGCCAGCAGGATAAACAGGGACACTGAAGCTTTCTTT
TRBJ2-2	.	.	TRBV9	CASSADYPGELFF	TGTGCCAGCAGCGCGGACTATCCCGGGGAGCTGTTTTTT
TRBJ1-5	.	.	TRBV3-1/TRBV3-2	CASSPWGGRGPQHF	TGTGCCAGCAGCCCATGGGGGGGGCGGGGGCCCCAGCATTTT
TRBJ2-5	.	.	TRBV9	CASSVSQGQETQYF	TGTGCCAGCAGCGTATCCCAGGGTCAAGAGACCCAGTACTTC
TRBJ2-3	TRBD2	.	TRBV30	CAWSGRLGAGVTDTQYF	TGTGCCTGGAGTGGGCGACTTGGAGCGGGGGTTACAGATACGCAGTATTTT
TRBJ1-2	.	few	TRBV19	CASSSILRSGYGYTF	TGTGCCAGTAGTTCCATTTTAAGGTCAGGTTATGGCTACACCTTC
TRBJ2-7	.	few	TRBV19	CASSHGTPRVYEQYF	TGTGCCAGTAGTCACGGGACTCCTCGGGTCTACGAGCAGTACTTC
TRBJ1-6	TRBD1	.	TRBV5-5	CASSSDRANSALHF	TGTGCCAGCAGTTCCGACAGGGCAAATTCAGCCCTCCACTTT
TRBJ2-4	.	.	TRBV3-1/TRBV3-2	CASSLTEAKNIQYF	TGTGCCAGCAGCCTTACTGAAGCCAAAAACATTCAGTACTTC
TRBJ1-2	TRBD1	.	TRBV7-8	CASSLVQGGHGYTF	TGTGCCAGCAGCTTAGTCCAGGGGGGACATGGCTACACCTTC
TRBJ1-5	.	.	TRBV3-1/TRBV3-2	CASSLRTEKQPQHF	TGTGCCAGCAGCCTACGGACAGAGAAACAGCCCCAGCATTTT
TRBJ1-1	TRBD1	once	TRBV2	CASSENRGTNTEAFF	TGTGCCAGCAGTGAAAACAGGGGGACGAACACTGAAGCTTTCTTT
TRBJ1-4	.	.	TRBV7-9	CASSRTQEVVEKLFF	TGTGCCAGCAGCCGAACTCAGGAGGTGGTCGAAAAACTGTTTTTT
TRBJ2-1	TRBD2	.	TRBV30	CAWRTSGGAREQFF	TGTGCCTGGAGGACTAGCGGGGGGGCCCGCGAGCAGTTCTTC
TRBJ2-1	TRBD1	once	TRBV12-5	CASGVGTGSNEQFF	TGTGCTAGTGGTGTGGGGACAGGGAGCAATGAGCAGTTCTTC
TRBJ1-3	.	.	TRBV30	CAWSVGGSGNTIYF	TGTGCCTGGAGTGTAGGGGGTTCTGGAAACACCATATATTTT
TRBJ2-7	.	.	TRBV6-5	CASSYSRGPPKVEQYF	TGTGCCAGCAGTTACTCCAGGGGCCCTCCGAAGGTGGAGCAGTACTTC
TRBJ1-1	.	.	TRBV20-1	CSAGKNTEAFF	TGCAGTGCGGGCAAGAACACTGAAGCTTTCTTT
TRBJ2-7	TRBD1	few	TRBV6-4	CASSVDRGYEQYF	TGTGCCAGCAGTGTCGACAGGGGATACGAGCAGTACTTC
TRBJ1-2	.	.	TRBV28	CASSKRQLPYGYTF	TGTGCCAGCAGCAAAAGACAGTTACCGTATGGCTACACCTTC
TRBJ2-5	.	.	TRBV29-1	CSVDFGREETQYF	TGCAGCGTTGACTTCGGCAGGGAAGAGACCCAGTACTTC
TRBJ2-5	TRBD2	.	TRBV20-1	CSASWASGGIQETQYF	TGCAGTGCTAGTTGGGCTAGCGGGGGAATACAAGAGACCCAGTACTTC
TRBJ1-2	.	.	TRBV5-1	CASSHQGERYTF	TGCGCCAGCAGCCATCAGGGTGAGCGCTACACCTTC
TRBJ1-1	.	.	TRBV9	CATRVDLNTEAFF	TGTGCCACCCGGGTTGACCTGAACACTGAAGCTTTCTTT
TRBJ1-4	.	once	TRBV9	CASSVQATNEKLFF	TGTGCCAGCAGCGTACAGGCAACTAATGAAAAACTGTTTTTT
TRBJ1-2	TRBD1	.	TRBV29-1	CSVPRDRVAGYTF	TGCAGCGTACCCCGGGACAGGGTCGCTGGCTACACCTTC
TRBJ1-2	TRBD1	.	TRBV2	CASSDPGQGRSYGYTF	TGTGCCAGCAGTGATCCGGGACAGGGACGATCCTATGGCTACACCTTC
TRBJ1-5	.	.	TRBV19	CASSPTGSNQPQHF	TGTGCCAGTAGCCCCACGGGGTCGAATCAGCCCCAGCATTTT
TRBJ2-7	.	.	TRBV25-1	CASSDPIRGSYEQYF	TGTGCCAGCAGTGACCCGATCAGGGGTTCCTACGAGCAGTACTTC
TRBJ2-7	.	.	TRBV7-9	CASSFRPVGRGFSYEQYF	TGTGCCAGCAGCTTTCGTCCGGTAGGCAGGGGATTTTCCTACGAGCAGTACTTC
TRBJ1-5	.	.	TRBV6-5	CASRSGTASNQPQHF	TGTGCCAGCAGGAGCGGGACGGCGAGCAATCAGCCCCAGCATTTT
TRBJ2-1	.	.	TRBV29-1	CSVVPDSRSYNEQFF	TGCAGCGTTGTACCTGACAGTCGCTCCTACAATGAGCAGTTCTTC
TRBJ2-5	TRBD1	.	TRBV27	CASSLGDRGRETQYF	TGTGCCAGCAGTTTGGGGGACAGGGGGCGAGAGACCCAGTACTTC
TRBJ2-7	TRBD1	.	TRBV9	CASSVAGTGGEQYF	TGTGCCAGCAGCGTAGCTGGGACAGGGGGCGAGCAGTACTTC
TRBJ1-1	TRBD1	.	TRBV10-3	CAIRDRDTEAFF	TGTGCCATCCGGGACAGGGACACTGAAGCTTTCTTT
TRBJ1-2	.	.	TRBV14	CASSQVSSAFYGYTF	TGTGCCAGCAGCCAAGTTTCATCAGCGTTCTATGGCTACACCTTC
TRBJ1-1	.	few	TRBV18	CASSPGAGSGTEAFF	TGTGCCAGCTCACCAGGGGCAGGGTCGGGCACTGAAGCTTTCTTT
TRBJ2-5	TRBD1	.	TRBV29-1	CSVTTPGTGKETQYF	TGCAGCGTAACTACCCCCGGGACAGGGAAAGAGACCCAGTACTTC
TRBJ2-3	TRBD2	.	TRBV7-6	CASSSGLGADTQYF	TGTGCCAGCAGCTCCGGACTAGGCGCAGATACGCAGTATTTT
TRBJ2-7	TRBD2	.	TRBV11-2	CASSLYLAGEHSYEQYF	TGTGCCAGCAGCTTATACCTAGCGGGGGAACACTCCTACGAGCAGTACTTC
TRBJ2-6	TRBD1	once	TRBV4-1	CASSQDGDRTSGANVLTF	TGCGCCAGCAGCCAAGATGGGGACAGAACCTCTGGGGCCAACGTCCTGACTTTC
TRBJ2-1	.	.	TRBV9	CASGVGWRSEQFF	TGTGCCAGCGGTGTAGGATGGCGGAGTGAGCAGTTCTTC
TRBJ1-2	TRBD1	.	TRBV18	CASSRQGLRDGYTF	TGTGCCAGCTCCCGACAGGGGTTGAGAGATGGCTACACCTTC
TRBJ1-2	TRBD1	.	TRBV19	CASRGDRGDYGYTF	TGTGCCAGTAGGGGGGACAGGGGGGACTATGGCTACACCTTC
TRBJ1-1	.	.	TRBV10-2	CASRMTMNTEAFF	TGCGCCAGCCGGATGACTATGAACACTGAAGCTTTCTTT
TRBJ2-5	TRBD1	.	TRBV2	CASGGRGGEETQYF	TGTGCCAGCGGTGGGAGAGGGGGCGAAGAGACCCAGTACTTC
TRBJ1-1	TRBD1	.	TRBV27	CASSTGGTEAFF	TGTGCCAGCAGTACAGGGGGCACTGAAGCTTTCTTT
TRBJ2-3	TRBD2	.	TRBV14	CASSQGSMAGGHTDTQYF	TGTGCCAGCAGCCAAGGAAGTATGGCGGGGGGCCACACAGATACGCAGTATTTT
TRBJ2-3	.	.	TRBV14	CASSQEKGPGYTQYF	TGTGCCAGCAGCCAAGAGAAGGGGCCTGGGTATACGCAGTATTTT